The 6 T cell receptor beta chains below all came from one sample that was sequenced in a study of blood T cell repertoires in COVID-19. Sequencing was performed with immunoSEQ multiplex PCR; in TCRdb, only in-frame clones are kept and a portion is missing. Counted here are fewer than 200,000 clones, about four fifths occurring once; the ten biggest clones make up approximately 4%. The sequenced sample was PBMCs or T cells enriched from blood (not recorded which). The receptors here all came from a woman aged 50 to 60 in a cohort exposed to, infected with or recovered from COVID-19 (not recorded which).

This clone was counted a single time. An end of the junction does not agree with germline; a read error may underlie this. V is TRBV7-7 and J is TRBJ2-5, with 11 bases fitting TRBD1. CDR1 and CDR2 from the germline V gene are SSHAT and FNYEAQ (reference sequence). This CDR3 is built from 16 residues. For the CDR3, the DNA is TGTGCTAGCAGCTCCGCCGGGACAGGGGGTGGAGAGACCCAGTACTTC. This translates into CASSSAGTGGGETQYF.

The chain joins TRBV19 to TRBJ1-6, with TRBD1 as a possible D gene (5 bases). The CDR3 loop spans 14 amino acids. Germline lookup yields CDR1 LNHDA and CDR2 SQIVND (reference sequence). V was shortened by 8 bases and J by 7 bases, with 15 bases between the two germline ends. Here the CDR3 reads CASAGGGYNSPLHF. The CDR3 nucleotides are TGTGCCAGTGCGGGTGGGGGGTACAATTCACCCCTCCACTTT.

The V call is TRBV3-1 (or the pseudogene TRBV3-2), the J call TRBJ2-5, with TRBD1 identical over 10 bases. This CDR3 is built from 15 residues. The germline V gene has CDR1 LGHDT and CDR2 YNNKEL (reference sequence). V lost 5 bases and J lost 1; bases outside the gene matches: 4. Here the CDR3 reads CASSLDRGIQETQYF. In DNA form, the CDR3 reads TGTGCCAGCAGCTTGGACAGGGGGATCCAAGAGACCCAGTACTTC.

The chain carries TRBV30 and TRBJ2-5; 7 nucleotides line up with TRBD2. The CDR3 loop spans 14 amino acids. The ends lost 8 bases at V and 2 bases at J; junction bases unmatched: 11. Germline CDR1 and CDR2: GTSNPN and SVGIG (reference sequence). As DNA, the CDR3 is TGTGCCACAGAGGGCGGGGGAGTTCAAGAGACCCAGTACTTC. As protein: CATEGGGVQETQYF.

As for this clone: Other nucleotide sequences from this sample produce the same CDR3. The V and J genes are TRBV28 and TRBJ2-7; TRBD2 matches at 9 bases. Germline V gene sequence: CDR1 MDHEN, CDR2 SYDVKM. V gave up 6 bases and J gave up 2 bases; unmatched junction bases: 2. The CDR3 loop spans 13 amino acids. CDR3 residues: CASRLAGPYEQYF. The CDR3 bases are TGTGCCAGCAGACTAGCGGGCCCCTACGAGCAGTACTTC.

The CDR3 region has the DNA TGTGCCAGCAGCCCCCCCGGGGGCGGGGGCTCTGAAGCTTTCTTT. Translating gives CASSPPGGGGSEAFF. The chain joins TRBV5-6 to TRBJ1-1; possibly TRBD1 for D (6 bases). Germline-derived CDR1 and CDR2 are SGHDT and YYEEEE. The CDR3 has 15 residues. V lost 4 bases to trimming and J lost 6 bases, with 19 bases between them.